These 3 T cell receptor beta chains share one sample of origin, sequenced in a study of blood T cell repertoires in COVID-19 (TCRdb year 2020). The library was generated by the immunoSEQ multiplex PCR assay. The source is immuneACCESS, and TCRdb retained only in-frame sequences with V and J called. Part of the clones is not carried over; for the studies checked, unresolved V genes explain less than half of this, and the remainder is unexplained. The sample has about 100,000 clones on record, about 86% of them singletons. 2.7% of the sample rests with the top ten. The sample was PBMCs or T cells enriched from blood (not recorded which). These receptors were collected from a woman aged 50 to 60 who had recovered from COVID-19.

The rearrangement links TRBV21-1 to TRBJ1-3; TRBD1 is taken as the D call from the table, unchecked against the DNA. TRBV21-1 is a pseudogene segment. This CDR3 has 17 amino acids. The CDR3 reads CASSKDRDRDSGNTIYF. DNA for the CDR3: TGTGCCAGCAGCAAAGACCGGGACAGGGATTCTGGAAACACCATATATTTT.

The V gene is TRBV3-1 (or the pseudogene TRBV3-2), the J gene TRBJ2-7, with D perhaps matching TRBD2 (5 bases). The germline V and J ends were trimmed by 4 bases and 0 bases, with 7 bases remaining between them. The germline V gene encodes CDR1 LGHDT and CDR2 YNNKEL (reference sequence). This CDR3 contains 13 residues. CDR3 in DNA: TGTGCCAGCAGCCGAGGGCCCTCCTACGAGCAGTACTTC. This sequence encodes CASSRGPSYEQYF.

This chain joins TRBV28 and TRBJ1-5, with 12 bases identical to TRBD1. The CDR3 length is 15 residues. Per germline, CDR1 MDHEN and CDR2 SYDVKM. Trimming at V came to 7 bases and at J to 9 bases, leaving 10 bases not matched to a gene. The CDR3 loop is CASNAGQGAPWPQHF. CDR3 sequence (DNA): TGTGCCAGCAACGCGGGACAGGGGGCACCTTGGCCCCAGCATTTT.